This TCR beta chain originates from a study of T cell repertoires in cytomegalovirus infection. Germline CDR1 and CDR2: SGHDN and FVKESK. This CDR3 is 16 amino acids long. J lost 6 bases, V lost 4 bases, and 10 bases had no gene match. This clonotype showed up just a few times. The antigen remains undetermined. TCRdb ran MiXCR on the reads and lists one entry per CDR3 protein. The data show 380,000 or so distinct CDR3 sequences, about a third seen once. The genes are TRBV14 and TRBJ1-1; 11 positions match TRBD1. Sequencing used cultured PBMCs, obtained from culture after CMV antigen stimulation. The clonotype was recovered from a human donor in good health (CMV status not recorded). Some clones in this sample may be carry-over from other donors' samples. The CDR3 here is CASSLHGQGASAEAFF. Written as DNA, the CDR3 is TGTGCCAGCAGCCTCCACGGACAGGGGGCGTCCGCTGAAGCTTTCTTT.